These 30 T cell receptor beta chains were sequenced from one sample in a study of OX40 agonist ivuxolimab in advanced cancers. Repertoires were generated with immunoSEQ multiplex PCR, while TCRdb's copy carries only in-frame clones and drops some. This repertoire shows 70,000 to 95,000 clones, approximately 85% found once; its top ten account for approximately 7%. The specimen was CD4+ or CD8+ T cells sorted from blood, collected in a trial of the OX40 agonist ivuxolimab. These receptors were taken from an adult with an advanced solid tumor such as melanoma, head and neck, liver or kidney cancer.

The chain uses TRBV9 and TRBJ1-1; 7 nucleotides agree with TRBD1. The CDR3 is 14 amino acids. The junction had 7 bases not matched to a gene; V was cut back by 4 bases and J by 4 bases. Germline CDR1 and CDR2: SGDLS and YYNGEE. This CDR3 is CASSPYRGPTEAFF. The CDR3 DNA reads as TGTGCCAGCAGCCCTTATAGGGGGCCCACTGAAGCTTTCTTT.

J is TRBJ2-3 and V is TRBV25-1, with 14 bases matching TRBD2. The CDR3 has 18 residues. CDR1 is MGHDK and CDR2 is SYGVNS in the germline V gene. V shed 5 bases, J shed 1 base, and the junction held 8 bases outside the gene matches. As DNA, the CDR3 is TGTGCCAGCAGTCCAACGACTAGCGGGAGGGCCGGCACAGATACGCAGTATTTT. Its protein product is CASSPTTSGRAGTDTQYF.

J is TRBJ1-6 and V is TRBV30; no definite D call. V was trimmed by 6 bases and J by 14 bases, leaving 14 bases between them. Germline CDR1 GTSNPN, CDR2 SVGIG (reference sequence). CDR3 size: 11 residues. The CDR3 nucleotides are TGTGCCTGCATTACTTCCCAGGCCCTCCACTTT. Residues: CACITSQALHF.

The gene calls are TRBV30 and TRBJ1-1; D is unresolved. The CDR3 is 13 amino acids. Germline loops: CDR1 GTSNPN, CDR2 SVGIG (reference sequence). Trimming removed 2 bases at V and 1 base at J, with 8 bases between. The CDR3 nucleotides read TGTGCCTGGAGTTGGGGTGGGAACACTGAAGCTTTCTTT. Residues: CAWSWGGNTEAFF.

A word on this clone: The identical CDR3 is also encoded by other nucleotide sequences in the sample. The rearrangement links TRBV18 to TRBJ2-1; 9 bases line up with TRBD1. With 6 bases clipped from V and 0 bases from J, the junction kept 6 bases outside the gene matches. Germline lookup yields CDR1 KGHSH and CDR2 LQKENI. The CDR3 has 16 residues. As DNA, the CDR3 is TGTGCCAGCTCGCCCGGGACAGGGAGCTCCTACAATGAGCAGTTCTTC. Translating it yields CASSPGTGSSYNEQFF.

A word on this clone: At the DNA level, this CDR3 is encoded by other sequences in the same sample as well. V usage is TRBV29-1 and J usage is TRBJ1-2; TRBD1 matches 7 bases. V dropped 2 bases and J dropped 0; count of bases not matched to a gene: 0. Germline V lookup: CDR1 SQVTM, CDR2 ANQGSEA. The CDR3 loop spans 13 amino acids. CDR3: CSVEQGANYGYTF. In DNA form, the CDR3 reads TGCAGCGTTGAACAGGGGGCTAACTATGGCTACACCTTC.

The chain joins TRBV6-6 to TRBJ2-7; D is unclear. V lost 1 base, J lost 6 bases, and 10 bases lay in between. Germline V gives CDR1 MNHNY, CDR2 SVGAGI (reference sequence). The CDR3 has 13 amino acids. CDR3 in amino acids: CASSYFLDREQYF. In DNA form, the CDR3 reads TGTGCCAGCAGTTACTTCCTGGACCGCGAGCAGTACTTC.

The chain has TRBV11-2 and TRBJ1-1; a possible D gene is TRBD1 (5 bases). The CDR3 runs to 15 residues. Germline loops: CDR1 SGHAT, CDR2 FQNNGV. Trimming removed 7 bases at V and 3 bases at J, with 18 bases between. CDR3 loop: CASTPAWTTDTEAFF. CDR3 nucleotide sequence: TGTGCCAGCACCCCGGCTTGGACAACCGACACTGAAGCTTTCTTT. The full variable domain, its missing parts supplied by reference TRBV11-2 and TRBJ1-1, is EAGVAQSPRYKIIEKRQSVAFWCNPISGHATLYWYQQILGQGPKLLIQFQNNGVVDDSQLPKDRFSAERLKGVDSTLKIQPAKLEDSAVYLCASTPAWTTDTEAFFGQGTRLTVV.

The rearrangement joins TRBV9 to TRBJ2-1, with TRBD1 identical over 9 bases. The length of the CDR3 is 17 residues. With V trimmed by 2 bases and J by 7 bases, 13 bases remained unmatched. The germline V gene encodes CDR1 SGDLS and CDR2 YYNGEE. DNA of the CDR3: TGTGCCAGCAGCGTCACACCACCCGGGACAGGGAGTAATGAGCAGTTCTTC. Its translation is CASSVTPPGTGSNEQFF.

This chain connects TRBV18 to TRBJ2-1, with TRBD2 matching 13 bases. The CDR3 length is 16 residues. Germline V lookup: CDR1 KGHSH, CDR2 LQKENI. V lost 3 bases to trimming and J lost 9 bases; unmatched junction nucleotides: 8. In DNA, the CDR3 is TGTGCCAGCTCACCCGGACTAGCGGGAGAGGGCGCTGAGCAGTTCTTC. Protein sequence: CASSPGLAGEGAEQFF.

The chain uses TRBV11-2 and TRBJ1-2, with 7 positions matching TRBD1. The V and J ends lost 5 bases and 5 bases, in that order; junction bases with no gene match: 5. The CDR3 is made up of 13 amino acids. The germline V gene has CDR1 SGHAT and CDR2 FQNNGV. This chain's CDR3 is CASSPGQIYGYTF. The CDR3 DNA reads TGTGCCAGCAGCCCGGGACAGATTTATGGCTACACCTTC.

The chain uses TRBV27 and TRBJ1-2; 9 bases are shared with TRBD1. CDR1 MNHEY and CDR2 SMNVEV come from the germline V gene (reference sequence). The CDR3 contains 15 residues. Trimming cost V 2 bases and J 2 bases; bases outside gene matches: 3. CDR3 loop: CASSLRGTGNYGYTF. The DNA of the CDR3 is TGTGCCAGCAGTTTAAGGGGGACAGGGAACTATGGCTACACCTTC.

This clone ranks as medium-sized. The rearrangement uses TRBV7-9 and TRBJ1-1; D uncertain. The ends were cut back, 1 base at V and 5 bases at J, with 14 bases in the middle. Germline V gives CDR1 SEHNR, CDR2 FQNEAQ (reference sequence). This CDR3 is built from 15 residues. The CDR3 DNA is TGTGCCAGCAGCTTAGTGCCCCAGGAGTGGACTGAAGCTTTCTTT. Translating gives CASSLVPQEWTEAFF.

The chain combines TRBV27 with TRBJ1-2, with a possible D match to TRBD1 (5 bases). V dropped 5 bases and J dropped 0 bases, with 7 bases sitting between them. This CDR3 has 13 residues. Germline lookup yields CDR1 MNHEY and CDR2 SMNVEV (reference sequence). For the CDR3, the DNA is TGTGCCAGCAGTGTACAGGCTAACTATGGCTACACCTTC. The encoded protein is CASSVQANYGYTF.

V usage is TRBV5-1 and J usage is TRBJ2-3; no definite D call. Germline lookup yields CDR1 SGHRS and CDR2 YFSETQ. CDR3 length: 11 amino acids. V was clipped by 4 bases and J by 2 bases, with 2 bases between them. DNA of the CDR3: TGCGCCAGCAGCCACACAGATACGCAGTATTTT. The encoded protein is CASSHTDTQYF.

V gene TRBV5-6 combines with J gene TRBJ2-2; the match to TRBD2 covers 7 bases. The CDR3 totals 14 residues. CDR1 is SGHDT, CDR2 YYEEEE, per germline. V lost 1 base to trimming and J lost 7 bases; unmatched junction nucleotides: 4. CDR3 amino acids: CASSLRGVIGELFF. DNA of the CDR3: TGTGCCAGCAGCTTGCGGGGGGTTATCGGGGAGCTGTTTTTT.

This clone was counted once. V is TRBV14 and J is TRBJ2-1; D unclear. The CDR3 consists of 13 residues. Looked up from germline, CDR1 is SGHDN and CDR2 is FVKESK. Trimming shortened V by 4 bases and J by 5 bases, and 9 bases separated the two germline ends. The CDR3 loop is CASSPGPDNEQFF. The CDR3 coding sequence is TGTGCCAGCAGCCCCGGACCTGACAATGAGCAGTTCTTC.

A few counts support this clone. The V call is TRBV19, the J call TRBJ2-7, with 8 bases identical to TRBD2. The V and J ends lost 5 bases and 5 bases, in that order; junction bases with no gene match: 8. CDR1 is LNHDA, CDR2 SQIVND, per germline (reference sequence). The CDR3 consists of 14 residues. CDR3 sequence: CASSRGGGIDEQYF. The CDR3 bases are TGTGCCAGTAGTCGGGGGGGTGGCATCGACGAGCAGTACTTC.

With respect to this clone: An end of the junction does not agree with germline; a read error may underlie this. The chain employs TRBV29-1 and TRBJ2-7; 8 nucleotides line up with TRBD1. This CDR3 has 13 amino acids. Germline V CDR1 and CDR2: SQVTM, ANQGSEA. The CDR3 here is CSVLGQGSHEQYF. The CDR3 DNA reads TGCAGCGTTCTCGGACAGGGCTCCCACGAGCAGTACTTC.

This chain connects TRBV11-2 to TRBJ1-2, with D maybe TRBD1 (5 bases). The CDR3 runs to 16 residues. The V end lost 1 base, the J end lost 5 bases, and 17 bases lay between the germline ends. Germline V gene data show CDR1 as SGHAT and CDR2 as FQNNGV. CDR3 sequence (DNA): TGTGCCAGCAGCTTAGGCTACGGGGGAAGTGGATATGGCTACACCTTC. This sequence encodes CASSLGYGGSGYGYTF.

CDR3 coding DNA: TGTGCCAGCAGCTTAAACACAGATACGCAGTATTTT. This codes for CASSLNTDTQYF. This sequence joins TRBV5-5 and TRBJ2-3; D gene ambiguous. The CDR3 sequence is 12 residues long. Trimming stripped 2 bases from V and 2 bases from J, with 3 bases between. Germline CDR1 reads SGHKS; CDR2 reads YYEKEE (reference sequence).

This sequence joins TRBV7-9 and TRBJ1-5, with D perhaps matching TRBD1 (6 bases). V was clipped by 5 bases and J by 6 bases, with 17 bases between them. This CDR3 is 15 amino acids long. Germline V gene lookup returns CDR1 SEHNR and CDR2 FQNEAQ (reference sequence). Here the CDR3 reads CASSPRGGGSQPQHF. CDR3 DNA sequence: TGTGCCAGCAGCCCTCGTGGGGGCGGGAGTCAGCCCCAGCATTTT.

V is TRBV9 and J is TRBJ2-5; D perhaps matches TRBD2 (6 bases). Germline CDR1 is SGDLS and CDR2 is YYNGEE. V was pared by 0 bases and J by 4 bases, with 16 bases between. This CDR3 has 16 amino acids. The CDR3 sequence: CASSVGSGRKRETQYF. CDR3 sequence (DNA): TGTGCCAGCAGCGTAGGAAGTGGGAGGAAACGAGAGACCCAGTACTTC. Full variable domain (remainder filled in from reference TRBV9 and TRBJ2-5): DSGVTQTPKHLITATGQRVTLRCSPRSGDLSVYWYQQSLDQGLQFLIQYYNGEERAKGNILERFSAQQFPDLHSELNLSSLELGDSALYFCASSVGSGRKRETQYFGPGTRLLVL.

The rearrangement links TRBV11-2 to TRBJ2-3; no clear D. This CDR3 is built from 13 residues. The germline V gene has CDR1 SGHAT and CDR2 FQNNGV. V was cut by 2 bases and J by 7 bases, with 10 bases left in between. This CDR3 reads CASSLRLANTQYF. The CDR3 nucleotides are TGTGCCAGCAGCTTACGACTGGCGAATACGCAGTATTTT.

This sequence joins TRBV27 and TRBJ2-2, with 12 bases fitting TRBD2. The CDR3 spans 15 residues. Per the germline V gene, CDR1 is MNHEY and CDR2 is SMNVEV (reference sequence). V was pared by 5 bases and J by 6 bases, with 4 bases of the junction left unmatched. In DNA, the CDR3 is TGTGCCAGCAGTGCGAGACTAGCGGGGGCCGGGGAGCTGTTTTTT. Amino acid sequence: CASSARLAGAGELFF.

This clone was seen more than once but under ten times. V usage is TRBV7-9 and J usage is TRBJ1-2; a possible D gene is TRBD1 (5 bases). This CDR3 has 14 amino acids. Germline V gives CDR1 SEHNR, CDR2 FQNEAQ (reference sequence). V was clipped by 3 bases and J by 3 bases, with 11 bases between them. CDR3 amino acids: CASSFGVGDYGYTF. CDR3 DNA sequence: TGTGCCAGCAGCTTCGGGGTAGGGGACTATGGCTACACCTTC. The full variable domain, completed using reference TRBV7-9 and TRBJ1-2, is DTGVSQNPRHKITKRGQNVTFRCDPISEHNRLYWYRQTLGQGPEFLTYFQNEAQLEKSRLLSDRFSAERPKGSFSTLEIQRTEQGDSAMYLCASSFGVGDYGYTFGSGTRLTVV.

CDR3 amino acids: CASSVGGYNEQFF. As DNA, the CDR3 is TGCGCCAGCAGCGTCGGGGGTTACAATGAGCAGTTCTTC. The chain joins TRBV5-1 to TRBJ2-1; a possible D gene is TRBD2 (6 bases). The ends were cut back, 4 bases at V and 4 bases at J, with 9 bases in the middle. Germline values: CDR1 SGHRS, CDR2 YFSETQ. The CDR3 runs to 13 residues.

CDR3 DNA sequence: TGCGCCAGCAGCTTGGGGCAGGGGGGACTGAACACTGAAGCTTTCTTT. Translating gives CASSLGQGGLNTEAFF. The chain is built from TRBV5-1 and TRBJ1-1, with 7 bases lining up with TRBD1. Germline loops: CDR1 SGHRS, CDR2 YFSETQ. This CDR3 comprises 16 residues. J lost 0 bases, V lost 0 bases, and 5 bases had no gene match.

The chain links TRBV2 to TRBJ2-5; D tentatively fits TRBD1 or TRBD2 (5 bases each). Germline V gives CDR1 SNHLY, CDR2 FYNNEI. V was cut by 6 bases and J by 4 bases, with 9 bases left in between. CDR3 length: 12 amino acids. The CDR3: CASRRGIETQYF. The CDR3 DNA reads TGTGCCAGCAGGAGGGGTATAGAGACCCAGTACTTC.

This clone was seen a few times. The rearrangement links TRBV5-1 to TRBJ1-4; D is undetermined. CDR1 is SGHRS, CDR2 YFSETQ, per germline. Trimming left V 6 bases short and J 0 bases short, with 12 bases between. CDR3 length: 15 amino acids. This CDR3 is CASMPWGSTNEKLFF. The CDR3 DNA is TGCGCCAGCATGCCCTGGGGATCAACTAATGAAAAACTGTTTTTT.